This T cell receptor beta chain is drawn from a study of response to subunit inactivated influenza vaccine. Findings and limits, study-wide: T cells newly recruited by each seasonal influenza vaccination are few, the authors suggested.

TCRdb itself ran the RT-PCR reads through MiXCR, one entry per CDR3 protein. The sample holds fewer than 800,000 distinct CDR3 sequences, 15% to 19% seen once. Germline CDR1 and CDR2: LGHNA and YSLEER. The CDR3 contains 16 residues. Trimming cost V 4 bases and J 5 bases; bases outside gene matches: 9. Of note for this clonotype: The target antigen is unknown.

Sequenced here: PBMCs from blood, sampled 11 to 12 days after vaccination. This chain connects TRBV4-3 to TRBJ1-1; 11 nucleotides align to TRBD1. The clonotype was recovered from a man in his fifties who received an inactivated influenza vaccine. The CDR3 nucleotides are TGCGCCAGCAGCCGAGGACAGGGGGCGGCGGAGACTGAAGCTTTCTTT. Protein sequence: CASSRGQGAAETEAFF.